One and the same sample provided the 13 T cell receptor beta chains below, sequenced in a study of blood T cell repertoires in COVID-19. Libraries were prepared by immunoSEQ multiplex PCR; TCRdb keeps only in-frame clonotypes and omits some of them. The data show hundreds of thousands of clones, with about 80% seen just once and roughly a tenth held by the top ten. The sequenced sample was peripheral blood. The receptors here all came from an elderly woman with acute or convalescent COVID-19.

The rearrangement joins TRBV10-3 to TRBJ2-1, with TRBD2 matching over 12 bases. CDR1 and CDR2 from the germline V gene are ENHRY and SYGVKD. The length of the CDR3 is 17 residues. The ends lost 7 bases at V and 7 bases at J; junction bases unmatched: 14. The CDR3 sequence: CAIMASGGVGVGNEQFF. In nucleotides, the CDR3 is TGTGCCATCATGGCTAGCGGGGGGGTTGGCGTTGGAAATGAGCAGTTCTTC.

This clone was picked up a small number of times. This rearrangement joins TRBV7-8 to TRBJ1-2, with D maybe TRBD1 (6 bases). CDR1 and CDR2 (germline): SGHVS, FQNEAQ. The V end lost 1 base, the J end lost 6 bases, and 9 bases lay between the germline ends. CDR3 length: 13 amino acids. The CDR3 sequence: CASSLVRQDGYTF. The CDR3 DNA reads as TGTGCCAGCAGCTTAGTAAGACAGGATGGCTACACCTTC.

This sequence joins TRBV28 and TRBJ1-6; TRBD1 agrees at 8 bases. This CDR3 has 14 residues. Trimming cost V 6 bases and J 10 bases; bases outside gene matches: 8. In germline, CDR1 is MDHEN, CDR2 SYDVKM. CDR3 region: CASSPDRAVSPLHF. The DNA of the CDR3 is TGTGCCAGCAGCCCGGACAGGGCTGTGTCACCCCTCCACTTT.

Of note for this clone: Its ends do not fully match the called genes, so a read error is possible. This rearrangement joins TRBV27 to TRBJ2-1; TRBD1 matches 8 bases. Germline V gene sequence: CDR1 MNHEY, CDR2 SMNVEV (reference sequence). CDR3 size: 17 residues. CDR3 sequence: CASSSPSHRGSYDEQFF. CDR3 in DNA: TGTGCCAGCAGTTCCCCCTCCCACAGGGGGAGCTACGATGAGCAGTTCTTC.

The chain employs TRBV5-4 and TRBJ2-4; possibly TRBD1 for D (6 bases). In germline, CDR1 is SGHNT, CDR2 YYREEE (reference sequence). V was clipped by 5 bases and J by 0 bases, with 12 bases between them. The CDR3 has 15 amino acids. The CDR3 nucleotides are TGTGCCAGCAGGGATAACAGGGAAGCCAAAAACATTCAGTACTTC. Amino acid sequence: CASRDNREAKNIQYF.

This clone was counted a single time. The chain links TRBV15 to TRBJ1-5; no firm D call. The V gene lost 4 bases and the J gene lost 0 bases, with 7 bases spanning the gap. Germline CDR1 LNHNV, CDR2 YYDKDF (reference sequence). CDR3 length: 14 residues. The CDR3 nucleotides are TGTGCCACCAGCACGCGGGGTAGCAATCAGCCCCAGCATTTT. Translating gives CATSTRGSNQPQHF.

This sequence joins TRBV9 and TRBJ2-3; TRBD2 matches 9 bases. The CDR3 spans 15 residues. The germline V gene encodes CDR1 SGDLS and CDR2 YYNGEE. The ends lost 3 bases at V and 2 bases at J; junction bases unmatched: 4. CDR3 sequence reads: CASSAERGATDTQYF. Here the CDR3 DNA reads TGTGCCAGCAGCGCCGAGCGGGGGGCCACAGATACGCAGTATTTT.

This sequence joins TRBV4-1 and TRBJ2-3, with D possibly TRBD1 on 5 matching bases. The CDR3 totals 16 residues. Trimming took off 1 base at V and 8 bases at J, with 19 bases between the two ends. Germline loops: CDR1 MGHRA, CDR2 YSYEKL. CDR3 loop: CASSQGGRGRASTQYF. CDR3 DNA: TGCGCCAGCAGCCAAGGAGGAAGGGGCCGGGCGAGTACGCAGTATTTT.

This clone was observed a single time. This chain uses TRBV6-5 with TRBJ1-2; possible D gene TRBD1, 5 bases. Germline assignment: CDR1 MNHEY and CDR2 SVGAGI. Trimming took 6 bases from V and 7 from J, leaving 21 bases between them. The length of the CDR3 is 15 residues. This CDR3 is CASSPGGGLLTGYTF. As DNA, the CDR3 is TGTGCCAGCAGCCCCGGCGGGGGTCTCTTGACTGGCTACACCTTC.

The chain recombines TRBV28 with TRBJ1-2; no firm D call. The germline V gene encodes CDR1 MDHEN and CDR2 SYDVKM. V lost 2 bases and J lost 8, with 12 bases in between. The CDR3 contains 13 residues. This chain's CDR3 is CASSLVTPPGYTF. CDR3 DNA: TGTGCCAGCAGTTTAGTCACACCTCCGGGCTACACCTTC.

This clone was seen ten or more times. This sequence joins TRBV4-2 and TRBJ2-5, with 10 bases lining up with TRBD2. This CDR3 has 18 amino acids. Trimming removed 2 bases from V and 2 bases from J; junction bases left unmatched: 11. Per germline, CDR1 LGHNA and CDR2 YNFKEQ. CDR3 bases: TGTGCCAGCAGCCAAAGGTCGGCTAGCGGGGGACGACAAGAGACCCAGTACTTC. Protein: CASSQRSASGGRQETQYF.

The chain has TRBV5-5 and TRBJ2-3; 11 bases map to TRBD1. There are 15 residues in the CDR3. Germline lookup yields CDR1 SGHKS and CDR2 YYEKEE (reference sequence). Trimming removed 3 bases from V and 4 bases from J; junction bases left unmatched: 4. The CDR3 bases are TGTGCCAGCAGCTCCCCGGGACAGGGGGCAGATACGCAGTATTTT. Translation gives CASSSPGQGADTQYF.

The rearrangement links TRBV28 to TRBJ1-4; D not resolved. The CDR3 covers 11 residues. Per germline, CDR1 MDHEN and CDR2 SYDVKM. Trimming stripped 6 bases from V and 15 bases from J, with 14 bases between. The DNA for the CDR3 is TGTGCCAGCAGCACTCGTGTGGACTTGTTTTTT. Encoded protein: CASSTRVDLFF.